These T cell receptor beta chains were read from a single sample in a study of T cells in Graves' hyperthyroidism and ophthalmopathy. In TCRdb, the multiplex PCR reads were re-called with MiXCR into one record per CDR3 protein. The repertoire holds about 46,000 distinct CDR3 sequences, approximately 49% seen once, with roughly 32% in the top ten. The sequencing input was peripheral blood or thyroid tissue (not recorded which). These receptor sequences come from a woman aged 50 to 60 with Graves' hyperthyroidism. The CDR3 runs from the conserved cysteine through the conserved F or W. Fields, in order: D gene, clone size, J gene, V gene, CDR3 DNA, CDR3 protein. The D gene is left open where the match is weak. A row's size may be missing; if present it is once, few, many or a size class.

>TRBD2|.|TRBJ2-7|TRBV10-3
TGTGCCCATTCCCAGGGCGGGAGAGAGTCCTACGAGCAGTACTTC
CAHSQGGRESYEQYF
>TRBD2|.|TRBJ2-7|TRBV20-1
TGCAGTGCTAGCGCGCCTAGCGGGTCCGAGCAGTACTTC
CSASAPSGSEQYF
>TRBD1|.|TRBJ1-5|TRBV6-5
TGTGCCAGCAGTTACTCGGGACAGGGACGCAATCAGCCCCAGCATTTT
CASSYSGQGRNQPQHF
>.|many|TRBJ1-6|TRBV4-3
TGCGCCAGCAGCCAGGCAGGGAGAGTTAATTCACCCCTCCACTTT
CASSQAGRVNSPLHF
>.|.|TRBJ2-1|TRBV10-3
TGTGCCATCAGTGGCATCCGACAAACCTCCTACAATGGGCAGTTCTTC
CAISGIRQTSYNGQFF
>TRBD1|.|TRBJ1-4|TRBV11-1
TGTGCCAGCAGCCACCGGGACAGGGTGAATGAAAAACTGTTTTTT
CASSHRDRVNEKLFF
>.|many|TRBJ2-5|TRBV2
TGTGCCAGCAGTGAAGGCAGGGTTCGGGAGACCCAGTACTTC
CASSEGRVRETQYF
>.|.|TRBJ1-1|TRBV2
TGTGCCAGCAGTGGAAACAGGGTAGGATTGTCGGACACTGAAGCTTTCTTT
CASSGNRVGLSDTEAFF
>.|.|TRBJ2-7|TRBV15
TGTGCCACCAGCAGAGGTAGAGCAGGGGGGAGCTCCTACGAGCAGTACTTC
CATSRGRAGGSSYEQYF
>.|.|TRBJ2-5|TRBV7-9
TGTGCCAGCAGTTCCCCCGGGACAGCTGGGGGTACTGGAAAGACTAGCGACCCCCAAGAGACCCAGTACTTC
CASSSPGTAGGTGKTSDPQETQYF
>TRBD1|large|TRBJ1-4|TRBV2
TGTGCCAGCAGCTCGGGACAGGGAGTCTGGCGTAATGGTGAAAAACTGTTTTTT
CASSSGQGVWRNGEKLFF
>TRBD2|.|TRBJ2-7|TRBV15
TGTGCCACCAGCAGCGGACTAGCGAGGTACGAGCAGTACTTC
CATSSGLARYEQYF
>TRBD1|.|TRBJ1-1|TRBV7-2
TGTGTCAGCAGCTCGACAGGGGAAGCTTTCTTT
CVSSSTGEAFF
>.|.|TRBJ1-2|TRBV20-1
TGCAGTGCTAGATTAGGGGGAGGTCTACTTGATGGCTACACCTTC
CSARLGGGLLDGYTF
>.|.|TRBJ2-2|TRBV2
TGTGCCAGCAGCCCAGCTAGCCGAAGGGGGGAGGGGATATCCGGGGAGCTGTTTTTT
CASSPASRRGEGISGELFF
>TRBD1|once|TRBJ2-5|TRBV20-1
TGCAGTGCCCAGACAGGGGGGTCGAATCAGCCCCAGTACTTC
CSAQTGGSNQPQYF
>TRBD1|once|TRBJ2-6|TRBV11-1
TGTGCCAGCAGCCCCCGAGGGGGCGCGGCCAACGTCCTGACTTTC
CASSPRGGAANVLTF
>.|.|TRBJ1-1|TRBV29-1
TGCAGTGGCTCTTGGGGCCTTAACACTGAAGCTTTCTTT
CSGSWGLNTEAFF
>.|many|TRBJ1-1|TRBV5-8
TGTGCCAGCAGCTTAGGAGGGAGGAACACTGAAGCTTTCTTT
CASSLGGRNTEAFF
>.|.|TRBJ1-5|TRBV20-1
TGCAGTGCTCCGTCTGGCAATCAGCCCCAGCATTTC
CSAPSGNQPQHF
>.|many|TRBJ2-7|TRBV5-4
TGTGCCAGCAGCTACGGCACCTTAAGCTACGAGCAGTACTTC
CASSYGTLSYEQYF
>.|.|TRBJ1-6|TRBV2
TGTGCCAGCAAGGGGAGACCAACGAGCTCCTATAATTCACCCCTCCACTTT
CASKGRPTSSYNSPLHF
>TRBD2|many|TRBJ2-7|TRBV27
TGTGCCAGCAGGCCGGGACTAGCGGAAGCAGGCTACGAGCAGTACTTC
CASRPGLAEAGYEQYF
>.|many|TRBJ1-1|TRBV10-3
TGTGCCATCAGTGAGTCGATTTTGGTAGGGACAATTATGGACACTGAAGCTTTCTTT
CAISESILVGTIMDTEAFF
>.|.|TRBJ1-5|TRBV24-1
TGTGCCACCAGTGACACTATTGGAGAGCCCCAGCATTTT
CATSDTIGEPQHF
>TRBD1|.|TRBJ1-6|TRBV10-2
TGCGCCAGCAGGGGCGACAGGGAGAATTCACCCCTCCACTTT
CASRGDRENSPLHF
>TRBD1|.|TRBJ1-2|TRBV15
TGTGCCACCAGCGGAGTACAGGGGGAGCTCTACACCTTC
CATSGVQGELYTF
>.|.|TRBJ2-6|TRBV7-6
TGTGCCAGCCGGGTGGGGGCCAACGTCCTGACTTTC
CASRVGANVLTF
>TRBD1|.|TRBJ2-6|TRBV7-9
TGTGCCAGCAGGGCAGGGGGCAGTGGGGCCAACAACGTCCTGACTTTC
CASRAGGSGANNVLTF
>TRBD1|.|TRBJ1-2|TRBV28
TGTGCCGGCAGTTCTACTCGGACAGGGAAGGGCTACACCTTC
CAGSSTRTGKGYTF